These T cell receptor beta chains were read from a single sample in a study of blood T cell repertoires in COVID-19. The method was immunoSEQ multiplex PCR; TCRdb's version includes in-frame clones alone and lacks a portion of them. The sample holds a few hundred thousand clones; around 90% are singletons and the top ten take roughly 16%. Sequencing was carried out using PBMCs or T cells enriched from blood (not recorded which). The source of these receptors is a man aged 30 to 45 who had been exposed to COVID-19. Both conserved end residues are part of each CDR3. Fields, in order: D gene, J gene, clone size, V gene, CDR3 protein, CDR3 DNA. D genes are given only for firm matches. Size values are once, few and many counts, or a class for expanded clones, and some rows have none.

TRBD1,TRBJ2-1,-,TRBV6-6,CASTGDRDNEQFF,TGTGCCAGCACGGGTGACAGGGACAATGAGCAGTTCTTC
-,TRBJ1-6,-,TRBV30,CAWTRDYMAVASPLHF,TGTGCCTGGACTAGAGATTATATGGCGGTTGCTTCACCCCTCCACTTT
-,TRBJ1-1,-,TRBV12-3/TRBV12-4,CASGGIMNTEAFF,TGTGCCAGCGGGGGCATCATGAACACTGAAGCTTTCTTT
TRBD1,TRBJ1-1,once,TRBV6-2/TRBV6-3,CASSYRGRQGVKVLDTEAFF,TGTGCCAGCAGTTATCGGGGTAGACAGGGTGTGAAGGTTTTGGACACTGAAGCTTTCTTT
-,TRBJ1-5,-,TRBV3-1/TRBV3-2,CASSQWVDRLSNQPQHF,TGTGCCAGCAGCCAATGGGTCGACCGACTAAGCAATCAGCCCCAGCATTTT
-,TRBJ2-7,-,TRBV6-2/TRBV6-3,CASSYRRAYEQYF,TGTGCCAGCAGTTACCGCCGAGCCTACGAGCAGTACTTC
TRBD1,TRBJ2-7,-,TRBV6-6,CASSDRGLFYEQYF,TGTGCCAGCAGCGACAGGGGACTCTTCTACGAGCAGTACTTC
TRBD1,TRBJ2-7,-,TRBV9,CASSVGGQGYYEQYF,TGTGCCAGCAGCGTTGGGGGACAGGGGTACTACGAGCAGTACTTC
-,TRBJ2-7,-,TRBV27,CASSLNPLSEQYF,TGTGCCAGCAGTCTAAACCCCCTGAGCGAGCAGTACTTC
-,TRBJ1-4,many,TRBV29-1,CSVLNRADGDEKLFF,TGCAGCGTTCTTAACAGGGCAGACGGGGATGAAAAACTGTTTTTT
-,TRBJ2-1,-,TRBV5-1,CASSPGQTYNEQFF,TGCGCCAGCAGCCCAGGACAGACATACAATGAGCAGTTCTTC
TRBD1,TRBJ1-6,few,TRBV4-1,CASSQGGQGNSPLHF,TGCGCCAGCAGCCAAGGGGGACAGGGGAATTCACCCCTCCACTTT
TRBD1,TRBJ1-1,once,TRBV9,CASSPWTGRDSEAFF,TGTGCCAGCAGCCCTTGGACAGGGAGGGATTCTGAAGCTTTCTTT
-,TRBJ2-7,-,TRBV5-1,CASSFDRSRYEQYF,TGCGCCAGCAGTTTTGACAGATCACGCTACGAGCAGTACTTC
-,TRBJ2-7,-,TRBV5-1,CASSLDREQYF,TGCGCCAGCAGCTTGGATCGGGAGCAGTACTTC
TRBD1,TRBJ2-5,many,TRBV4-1,CASSQDIQGRETQYF,TGCGCCAGCAGCCAAGATATACAGGGGAGAGAGACCCAGTACTTC
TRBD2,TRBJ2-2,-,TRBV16,CASSQRGLAGAPTGELFF,TGTGCCAGCAGCCAACGCGGACTAGCGGGGGCCCCCACCGGGGAGCTGTTTTTT
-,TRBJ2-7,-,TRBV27,CASSLSRGVGEQYF,TGTGCCAGCAGTTTATCCAGGGGCGTGGGAGAGCAGTACTTC
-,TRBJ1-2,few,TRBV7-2,CASSLALGGAANYGYTF,TGTGCCAGCAGCTTAGCGTTAGGGGGGGCAGCTAACTATGGCTACACCTTC
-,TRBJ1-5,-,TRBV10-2,CASSEWKPGASNQPQHF,TGCGCCAGCAGTGAGTGGAAACCAGGGGCGAGCAATCAGCCCCAGCATTTT
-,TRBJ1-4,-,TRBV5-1,CASTLGWDRGRSNEKLFF,TGCGCCAGCACCTTGGGTTGGGATCGGGGGAGATCTAATGAAAAACTGTTTTTT